The 15 T cell receptor beta chains below come from one sample, sequenced in a study of blood T cell repertoires in COVID-19. Only in-frame clones appear in the TCRdb table, and some are missing; sequencing was by immunoSEQ multiplex PCR. The repertoire includes over 120,000 clones, 76% of them detected once, and approximately 4.5% sits in the top ten. Sequencing was carried out using peripheral blood. The receptors stem from a woman aged 80 or over with active or convalescent COVID-19.

The chain couples TRBV6-5 to TRBJ2-7, with D possibly being TRBD1 (6 bases). The CDR3 runs 11 residues. The V gene's germline CDR1 is MNHEY and CDR2 SVGAGI. The germline V and J ends were trimmed by 7 bases and 4 bases, with 8 bases remaining between them. CDR3 DNA sequence: TGTGCCAGCATCGACAGGTACGAGCAGTACTTC. This codes for CASIDRYEQYF.

The chain employs TRBV7-2 and TRBJ1-2, with 9 bases aligning to TRBD1. With 5 bases clipped from V and 2 bases from J, the junction kept 6 bases outside the gene matches. This CDR3 has 15 amino acids. In germline, CDR1 is SGHTA, CDR2 FQGNSA. The CDR3 spells CASSPGQGTNYGYTF. In DNA, the CDR3 is TGTGCCAGCAGCCCCGGACAGGGGACGAACTATGGCTACACCTTC.

CDR3 coding DNA: TGCAGCGTTGAAGGACAGGGGCCTGAAGCTTTCTTT. Protein product: CSVEGQGPEAFF. This chain links TRBV29-1 with TRBJ1-1; 8 nucleotides align to TRBD1. The CDR3 spans 12 residues. CDR1 is SQVTM and CDR2 is ANQGSEA in the germline V gene. The J segment lost 6 bases and the V segment lost 1 base, leaving 1 base of the junction unmatched.

V gene TRBV30 combines with J gene TRBJ2-1, with 9 bases aligning to TRBD2. This CDR3 is 16 amino acids long. With 0 bases clipped from V and 3 bases from J, the junction kept 6 bases outside the gene matches. Germline V gene data show CDR1 as GTSNPN and CDR2 as SVGIG (reference sequence). CDR3 sequence reads: CAWSVRVSGGYNEQFF. The DNA for the CDR3 is TGTGCCTGGAGTGTACGGGTTAGCGGGGGCTACAATGAGCAGTTCTTC.

The chain has TRBV3-1 (or the pseudogene TRBV3-2) and TRBJ1-2; no clear D. Germline V CDR1 and CDR2: LGHDT, YNNKEL (reference sequence). The CDR3 consists of 14 residues. V was pared by 2 bases and J by 4 bases, with 11 bases between. CDR3 coding DNA: TGTGCCAGCAGCCAAAACAACAGCCCCTATGGCTACACCTTC. It translates to CASSQNNSPYGYTF.

J is TRBJ2-7 and V is TRBV18, with D perhaps matching TRBD1 (6 bases). Germline V CDR1 and CDR2: KGHSH, LQKENI. V lost 2 bases and J 0 bases, leaving 20 bases between the germline ends. The CDR3 contains 18 residues. This chain's CDR3 is CASSPGVQDSLHSYEQYF. The CDR3 DNA reads as TGTGCCAGCTCACCAGGTGTACAGGACAGCTTACACTCCTACGAGCAGTACTTC.

This chain connects TRBV14 to TRBJ1-3; 7 bases map to TRBD1. V dropped 4 bases and J dropped 2; count of bases not matched to a gene: 2. The CDR3 totals 14 residues. From germline, CDR1 is SGHDN and CDR2 FVKESK. This CDR3 reads CASSRTGPGNTIYF. CDR3 nucleotides: TGTGCCAGCAGCCGGACAGGTCCTGGAAACACCATATATTTT.

The rearrangement joins TRBV12-3 or TRBV12-4 to TRBJ1-1; D is perhaps TRBD1 (6 bases). Trimming took off 3 bases at V and 4 bases at J, with 9 bases between the two ends. This CDR3 is built from 13 residues. The CDR3 sequence is CASSFGGLTEAFF. The CDR3 DNA sequence: TGTGCCAGCAGTTTCGGGGGGCTCACTGAAGCTTTCTTT.

This clone occurred a few times. The rearrangement links TRBV27 to TRBJ1-2; D is undetermined. The germline V gene encodes CDR1 MNHEY and CDR2 SMNVEV (reference sequence). The CDR3 is made up of 15 amino acids. V lost 0 bases and J 4 bases, leaving 12 bases between the germline ends. DNA for the CDR3: TGTGCCAGCAGTTTATCGTCCTCAGGTCGCTATGGCTACACCTTC. This gives the protein CASSLSSSGRYGYTF.

This chain connects TRBV7-9 to TRBJ1-5; 7 positions agree with TRBD1. CDR3 length: 15 amino acids. J lost 3 bases, V lost 1 base, and 3 bases had no gene match. CDR1 and CDR2 (germline): SEHNR, FQNEAQ (reference sequence). CDR3 bases: TGTGCCAGCAGCTTAGGGGACAGCCCCAATCAGCCCCAGCATTTT. Amino acids: CASSLGDSPNQPQHF.

V gene TRBV5-5 combines with J gene TRBJ1-6, with 9 positions matching TRBD1. Trimming took 3 bases from V and 10 from J; bases not matched to a gene: 5. The CDR3 sequence is 14 residues long. Germline CDR1 reads SGHKS; CDR2 reads YYEKEE (reference sequence). In DNA, the CDR3 is TGTGCCAGCAGCTCAGGACAGGGGAACTCACCCCTCCACTTT. Translation gives CASSSGQGNSPLHF. Full variable domain (remainder filled in from reference TRBV5-5 and TRBJ1-6): DAGVTQSPTHLIKTRGQQVTLRCSPISGHKSVSWYQQVLGQGPQFIFQYYEKEERGRGNFPDRFSARQFPNYSSELNVNALLLGDSALYLCASSSGQGNSPLHFGNGTRLTVT.

The chain couples TRBV18 to TRBJ2-5; 9 positions match TRBD1. This CDR3 comprises 13 residues. The trim removed 3 bases at V and 4 bases at J, leaving 0 bases unmatched. Germline values: CDR1 KGHSH, CDR2 LQKENI. CDR3 bases: TGTGCCAGCTCACCGGACAGGGGAGAGACCCAGTACTTC. It translates to CASSPDRGETQYF.

The V call is TRBV9, the J call TRBJ2-7; D ambiguous. The V gene's germline CDR1 is SGDLS and CDR2 YYNGEE. This CDR3 spans 14 amino acids. V shed 0 bases and J shed 3 bases, with 10 bases lying between them. The CDR3 DNA sequence: TGTGCCAGCAGCGTAGATCTCGGTTTCTACGAGCAGTACTTC. Amino acids: CASSVDLGFYEQYF.

The gene calls are TRBV12-3 or TRBV12-4 and TRBJ1-1; D not certain. Trimming cost V 4 bases and J 1 base, with 7 bases left between them. This CDR3 is 13 amino acids long. The DNA of the CDR3 is TGTGCCAGCAGTTCGACACAGAACACTGAAGCTTTCTTT. Protein product: CASSSTQNTEAFF.

This chain uses TRBV19 with TRBJ2-1; 12 positions match TRBD2. J gave up 7 bases and V 3 bases, and 13 bases lay outside the gene matches. Germline lookup yields CDR1 LNHDA and CDR2 SQIVND (reference sequence). CDR3 length equals 18 residues. This chain's CDR3 is CASSIRELRLAGGNEQFF. As DNA, the CDR3 is TGTGCCAGTAGTATTCGGGAGCTTCGGCTAGCGGGAGGGAATGAGCAGTTCTTC.